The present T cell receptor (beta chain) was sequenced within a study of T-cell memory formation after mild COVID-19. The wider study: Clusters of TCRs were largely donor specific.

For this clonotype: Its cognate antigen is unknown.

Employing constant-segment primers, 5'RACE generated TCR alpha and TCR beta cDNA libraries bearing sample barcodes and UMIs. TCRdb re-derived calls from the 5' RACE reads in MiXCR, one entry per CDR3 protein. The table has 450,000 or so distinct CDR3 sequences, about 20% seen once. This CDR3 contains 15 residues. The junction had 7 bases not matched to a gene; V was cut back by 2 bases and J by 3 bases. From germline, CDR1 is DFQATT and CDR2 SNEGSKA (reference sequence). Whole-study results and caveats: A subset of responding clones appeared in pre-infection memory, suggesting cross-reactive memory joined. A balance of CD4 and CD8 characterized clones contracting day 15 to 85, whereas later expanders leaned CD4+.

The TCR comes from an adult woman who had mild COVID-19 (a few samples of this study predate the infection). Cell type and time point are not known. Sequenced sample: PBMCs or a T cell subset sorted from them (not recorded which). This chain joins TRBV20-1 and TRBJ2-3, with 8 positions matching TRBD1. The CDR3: CSARPFDRGTDTQYF. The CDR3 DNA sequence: TGCAGTGCTAGACCTTTCGACAGGGGAACAGATACGCAGTATTTT.